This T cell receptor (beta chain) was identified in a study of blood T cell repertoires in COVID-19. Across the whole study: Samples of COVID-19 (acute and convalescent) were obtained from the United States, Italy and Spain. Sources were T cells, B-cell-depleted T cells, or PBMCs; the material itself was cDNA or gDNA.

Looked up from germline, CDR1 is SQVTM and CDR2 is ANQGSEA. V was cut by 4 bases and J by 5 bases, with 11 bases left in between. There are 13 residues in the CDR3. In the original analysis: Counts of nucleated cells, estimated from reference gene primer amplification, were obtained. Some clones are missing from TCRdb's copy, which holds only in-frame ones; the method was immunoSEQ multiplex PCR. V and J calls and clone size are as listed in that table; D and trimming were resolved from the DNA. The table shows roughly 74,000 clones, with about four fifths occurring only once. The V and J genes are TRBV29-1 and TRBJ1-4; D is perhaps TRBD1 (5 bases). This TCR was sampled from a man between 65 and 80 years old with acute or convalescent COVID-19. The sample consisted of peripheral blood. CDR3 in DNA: TGCAGCGTTGGGGTCGGGGGGAATGAAAAACTGTTTTTT. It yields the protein CSVGVGGNEKLFF.